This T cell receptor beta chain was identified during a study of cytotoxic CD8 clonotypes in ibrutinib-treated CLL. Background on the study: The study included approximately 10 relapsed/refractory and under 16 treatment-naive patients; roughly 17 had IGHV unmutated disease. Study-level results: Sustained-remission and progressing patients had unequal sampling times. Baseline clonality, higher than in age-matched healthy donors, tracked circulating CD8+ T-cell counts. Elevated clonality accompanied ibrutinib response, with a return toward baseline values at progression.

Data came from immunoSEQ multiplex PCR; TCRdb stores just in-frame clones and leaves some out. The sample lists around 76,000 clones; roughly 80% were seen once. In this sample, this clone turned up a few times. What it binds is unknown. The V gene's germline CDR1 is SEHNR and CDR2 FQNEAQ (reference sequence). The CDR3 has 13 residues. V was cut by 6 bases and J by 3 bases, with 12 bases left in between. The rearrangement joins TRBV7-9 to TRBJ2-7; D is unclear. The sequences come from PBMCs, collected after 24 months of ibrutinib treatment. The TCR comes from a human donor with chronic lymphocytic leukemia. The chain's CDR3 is CASSSRRYYEQYF. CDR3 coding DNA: TGTGCCAGCAGTTCCCGACGGTACTACGAGCAGTACTTC.